This is a list of T cell receptor beta chains from one sample in a study of blood T cell repertoires in COVID-19. TCRdb's table, derived via immunoSEQ multiplex PCR, lists solely in-frame clones and lacks some. The sample lists tens of thousands of clones, around 82% seen once, with 9.5% to 15% in the top ten. The material sequenced was peripheral blood. The source is a human donor in a cohort sampled during active COVID-19. Both conserved end residues are part of each CDR3. Each record gives: clone size, J gene, V gene, CDR3 length, D gene, CDR3 protein, CDR3 DNA. The D gene is left open where the match is weak. Part of the rows lack a size; the others show once, few, many or a class for expanded clones.

>-|TRBJ2-3|TRBV7-3|16|-
CASSPGSRDFGDTQYF
TGTGCCAGCAGCCCTGGGAGCCGGGACTTCGGGGATACGCAGTATTTT
>-|TRBJ2-2|TRBV18|15|-
CASSPRTIGTGELFF
TGTGCCAGCTCACCAAGGACAATAGGGACCGGGGAGCTGTTTTTT
>-|TRBJ1-5|TRBV6-2/TRBV6-3|17|TRBD1
CASSLIGTGLSNQPQHF
TGTGCCAGCAGTCTGATAGGGACAGGGTTGAGCAATCAGCCCCAGCATTTT
>few|TRBJ1-3|TRBV5-1|15|-
CASSLAPGAGNTIYF
TGCGCCAGCAGCTTGGCCCCGGGGGCTGGAAACACCATATATTTT
>-|TRBJ1-2|TRBV7-9|12|-
CASSLIGHGYTF
TGTGCCAGCAGCTTAATTGGGCATGGCTACACCTTC
>-|TRBJ2-5|TRBV29-1|13|TRBD2
CSVGDYVDETQYF
TGCAGCGTTGGGGACTATGTCGATGAGACCCAGTACTTC
>few|TRBJ2-7|TRBV7-9|17|-
CASSFLTLEGEDYEQYF
TGTGCCAGCAGCTTCCTTACGCTAGAGGGAGAGGACTACGAGCAGTACTTC
>-|TRBJ1-2|TRBV3-1/TRBV3-2|15|TRBD1
CASSHRRDRAYGYTF
TGTGCCAGCAGCCATCGACGGGACAGAGCTTATGGCTACACCTTC
>once|TRBJ1-6|TRBV9|16|-
CASSRTGEKYNSPLHF
TGTGCCAGCAGCCGGACGGGAGAAAAATATAATTCACCCCTCCACTTT
>-|TRBJ2-1|TRBV4-2|15|TRBD2
CASSHAASGYNEQFF
TGTGCCAGCAGCCACGCTGCTAGCGGTTACAATGAGCAGTTCTTC
>-|TRBJ1-5|TRBV4-1|17|TRBD1
CASSGIGTVLSNQPQHF
TGCGCCAGCAGCGGCATCGGGACAGTCCTTAGCAATCAGCCCCAGCATTTT
>once|TRBJ1-6|TRBV9|15|-
CASSARVANNSPLHF
TGTGCCAGCAGCGCCCGGGTAGCAAATAATTCACCCCTCCACTTT
>-|TRBJ2-7|TRBV4-1|14|-
CASSQAPGGYEQYF
TGCGCCAGCAGCCAAGCTCCAGGTGGGTACGAGCAGTACTTC
>-|TRBJ1-6|TRBV6-5|15|TRBD1
CASSYSGQGSSPLHF
TGTGCCAGCAGTTACTCGGGACAGGGCAGTTCACCCCTCCACTTT
>-|TRBJ2-5|TRBV7-2|14|-
CASSLGGGPETQYF
TGTGCCAGCAGCTTGGGGGGGGGCCCAGAGACCCAGTACTTC
>-|TRBJ1-1|TRBV11-2|15|-
CASSPPWSPNTEAFF
TGTGCCAGCAGCCCTCCGTGGAGTCCGAACACTGAAGCTTTCTTT
>-|TRBJ2-2|TRBV19|16|-
CASRRGGPGWTGELFF
TGTGCCAGCCGTAGGGGCGGTCCTGGGTGGACCGGGGAGCTGTTTTTT
>-|TRBJ2-7|TRBV5-8|15|TRBD1
CASGDRAYFSYEQYF
TGTGCCAGCGGGGACAGGGCGTATTTTTCCTACGAGCAGTACTTC
>-|TRBJ2-3|TRBV7-2|12|-
CASSLEGGIRYF
TGTGCCAGCAGCTTAGAGGGCGGGATACGGTATTTT
>-|TRBJ1-5|TRBV19|13|-
CASNSYSNQPQHF
TGTGCCAGTAACTCGTATAGCAATCAGCCCCAGCATTTT
>-|TRBJ2-2|TRBV21-1|15|-
CASSKFSGSPGELFF
TGTGCCAGCAGCAAATTCAGCGGGAGCCCCGGGGAGCTGTTTTTT
>-|TRBJ1-4|TRBV30|19|TRBD1
CAWRPRQGAGRGINEKLFF
TGTGCCTGGAGGCCAAGACAGGGGGCGGGGAGAGGTATTAATGAAAAACTGTTTTTT
>-|TRBJ1-3|TRBV7-2|16|-
CASSIPPGRSGNTIYF
TGTGCCAGCAGCATCCCACCGGGTCGCTCTGGAAACACCATATATTTT
>-|TRBJ2-1|TRBV6-5|15|TRBD2
CASSYRLAEYNEQFF
TGTGCCAGCAGTTATAGACTAGCGGAATACAATGAGCAGTTCTTC
>-|TRBJ1-6|TRBV19|16|-
CASSIYLAGSGRPLHF
TGTGCCAGTAGTATATACCTAGCAGGGAGCGGGAGACCCCTCCACTTT